This paragraph reports one TCR beta chain. Study processing details: Reference gene primer amplification gave estimated nucleated cell counts. TCRdb keeps only in-frame clones here, not all; method: immunoSEQ multiplex PCR. The DNA was the basis for D and trimming; V, J and clone size are from that table. The sample consists of about 46,000 clones, about 87% of them appearing once. The data stem from a study of blood T cell repertoires in COVID-19. Study background: The samples span acute and convalescent COVID-19 from the United States, Italy and Spain. PBMCs, B-cell-depleted T cells, or T cells were the source of the cDNA or gDNA that made up the material.

The source material was peripheral blood. This clonotype was obtained from a human donor in a cohort sampled during active COVID-19.

CDR3 sequence reads: CASSAFGGDYEQYF. CDR3 bases: TGTGCCAGCAGCGCATTTGGGGGGGACTACGAGCAGTACTTC. This chain links TRBV28 with TRBJ2-7; 7 bases are a match to TRBD2. This CDR3 has 14 residues. The V gene's germline CDR1 is MDHEN and CDR2 SYDVKM. V lost 6 bases to trimming and J lost 3 bases; unmatched junction nucleotides: 8.